This is a list of T cell receptor beta chains from one sample in a study of memory CD4+ T cells and cytomegalovirus serostatus. Sequencing was performed with immunoSEQ multiplex PCR; in TCRdb, only in-frame clones are kept and a portion is missing. The sample gives about 59,000 clones, 80% to 85% of which show up once; 1% to 1.2% is in the top ten. The sample comprised memory CD4+ T cells from blood. The receptors shown here come from an adult in good health and CMV-seronegative. The CDR3 runs from the conserved cysteine through the conserved F or W.

TRBV7-9	15	TRBJ2-1	CASSRWTGVNNEQFF
TRBV7-8	14	TRBJ1-4	CASSQRRANEKLFF
TRBV2	13	TRBJ2-1	CASSQGVVNEQFF
TRBV19	14	TRBJ1-1	CASSRTVQTAEAFF
TRBV19	15	TRBJ2-2	CATTGGRGNTGELFF
TRBV15	14	TRBJ2-7	CATRAPSGSNEQYF
TRBV6-1	16	TRBJ1-1	CASSEAVYAGDTEAFF
TRBV7-9	13	TRBJ1-2	CASSLAGDGGYTF
TRBV7-2	13	TRBJ1-3	CASSSTRGNTIYF
TRBV5-6	14	TRBJ2-7	CASSLVAGGYEQYF
TRBV7-9	15	TRBJ2-5	CASSLRGVSQETQYF
TRBV29-1	14	TRBJ2-1	CSVVDESSYNEQFF
TRBV15	14	TRBJ2-7	CATSLRGGDYEQYF
TRBV5-1	16	TRBJ2-2	CASSLAPGTSGGELFF
TRBV15	17	TRBJ2-5	CATSRWGTSGNQETQYF
TRBV20-1	11	TRBJ2-7	CSARDPPEQYF
TRBV6-1	17	TRBJ1-5	CASSAGGQMYSNQPQHF
TRBV7-6	14	TRBJ2-1	CASSPSGTYNEQFF
TRBV11-2	15	TRBJ1-6	CASSLVQGSKSPLHF
TRBV2	14	TRBJ1-4	CASNLQGRGEKLFF
TRBV18	15	TRBJ2-7	CASSAKGFRGDEQYF
TRBV10-1	14	TRBJ1-1	CASSRYVGGTEAFF
TRBV30	13	TRBJ2-5	CARDGVPKETQYF
TRBV2	16	TRBJ2-5	CASSLRLAGSQETQYF
TRBV19	17	TRBJ1-3	CASKPFVGDRGLNTIYF
TRBV30	13	TRBJ1-3	CASERSIGNTIYF
TRBV18	15	TRBJ1-2	CASSPLGADGYGYTF
TRBV7-8	14	TRBJ1-5	CASSPEDGYQPQHF